The 27 T cell receptor beta chains below all came from one sample that was sequenced in a study of blood T cell repertoires in COVID-19. Using immunoSEQ multiplex PCR, the repertoire was profiled, and TCRdb retains in-frame clones only, with some absent. Of about 81,000 clones listed, approximately 90% are singletons. Sequencing input: peripheral blood. These receptors all stem from a man between 65 and 85 years old with active or convalescent COVID-19.

V usage is TRBV30 and J usage is TRBJ2-5; 11 positions match TRBD2. Germline V gene sequence: CDR1 GTSNPN, CDR2 SVGIG (reference sequence). This CDR3 is 15 amino acids long. V trimming: 3 bases; J trimming: 4 bases; junction bases outside the gene matches: 7. The CDR3 coding sequence is TGTGCCTGGAGCCCAGGGGGACTAGCGGTAGAGACCCAGTACTTC. Its translation is CAWSPGGLAVETQYF.

The chain links TRBV3-1 (or the pseudogene TRBV3-2) to TRBJ2-7; TRBD1 aligns across 12 bases. Per the germline V gene, CDR1 is LGHDT and CDR2 is YNNKEL (reference sequence). The CDR3 runs 16 residues. With 4 bases clipped from V and 3 bases from J, the junction kept 7 bases outside the gene matches. The CDR3 DNA sequence: TGTGCCAGCAGCCCGGGACAGGGGGCGCCCCACTACGAGCAGTACTTC. Protein: CASSPGQGAPHYEQYF.

V is TRBV3-1 (or the pseudogene TRBV3-2) and J is TRBJ2-1; the match to TRBD2 covers 15 bases. Per germline, CDR1 LGHDT and CDR2 YNNKEL (reference sequence). CDR3 length equals 18 residues. Losses at the gene ends were 3 bases for V and 8 bases for J; bases not matched to a gene: 11. CDR3: CASSQGTIGLAGGYEQFF. CDR3 DNA sequence: TGTGCCAGCAGCCAGGGGACAATAGGACTAGCGGGGGGGTATGAGCAGTTCTTC.

This clone occurred once. CDR3 protein: CASSPPTRVGNTIYF. CDR3 DNA: TGTGCCAGCTCACCACCGACGAGGGTTGGAAACACCATATATTTT. The chain employs TRBV18 and TRBJ1-3; no definite D call. Germline-derived CDR1 and CDR2 are KGHSH and LQKENI. CDR3 length: 15 amino acids. Trimming removed 0 bases at V and 3 bases at J, with 9 bases between.

Turning to this clone: At one end the junction does not follow the germline gene, possibly because of a read error. This chain links TRBV2 with TRBJ1-1, with D possibly TRBD1 on 6 matching bases. The CDR3 extends over 13 amino acids. The V gene's germline CDR1 is SNHLY and CDR2 FYNNEI. In nucleotides, the CDR3 is TGTGCCAGCAGTGAAATGACAGGCACTGAGGCTTTCTTT. Its protein product is CASSEMTGTEAFF.

This chain uses TRBV4-1 with TRBJ1-6; TRBD1 matches at 7 bases. This CDR3 region has 15 residues. V lost 4 bases to trimming and J lost 10 bases; unmatched junction nucleotides: 10. The V gene's germline CDR1 is MGHRA and CDR2 YSYEKL. CDR3 protein: CASSRGTAETSPLHF. The CDR3 DNA reads as TGCGCCAGCAGCCGGGGGACAGCAGAAACCTCACCCCTCCACTTT.

The genes are TRBV14 and TRBJ2-2; D remains unclear. V dropped 1 base and J dropped 6 bases, with 3 bases sitting between them. Germline values: CDR1 SGHDN, CDR2 FVKESK. CDR3 length: 12 residues. The CDR3: CASSQAAGELFF. As DNA, the CDR3 is TGTGCCAGCAGCCAAGCTGCCGGGGAGCTGTTTTTT.

The sample holds one count of this clone. One end of the junction fails to match germline, which may point to a read error. This sequence joins TRBV19 and TRBJ1-2; 8 bases are a match to TRBD1. The V gene's germline CDR1 is LNHDA and CDR2 SQIVND (reference sequence). This CDR3 is 8 amino acids long. In DNA form, the CDR3 reads TGTGCCAGATCGGACAGGGCCTTC. It codes for CARSDRAF.

The rearrangement joins TRBV6-2 or TRBV6-3 to TRBJ2-1, with a weak D call TRBD1 (5 bases). The ends were cut back, 2 bases at V and 9 bases at J, with 8 bases in the middle. CDR3 length: 12 amino acids. CDR1 and CDR2 from the germline V gene are MNHEY and SVGEGT. This chain's CDR3 is CASSYVQGEQFF. Here the CDR3 DNA reads TGTGCCAGCAGTTACGTGCAGGGTGAGCAGTTCTTC.

This chain joins TRBV19 and TRBJ1-2; 8 bases agree with TRBD1. The CDR3 sequence is 16 residues long. Looked up from germline, CDR1 is LNHDA and CDR2 is SQIVND (reference sequence). J was trimmed by 1 base and V by 5 bases; bases with no gene match: 9. The CDR3 sequence is CASSPLPTGVNYGYTF. The CDR3 region has the DNA TGTGCCAGTAGTCCCCTACCGACAGGGGTTAACTATGGCTACACCTTC.

This chain links TRBV15 with TRBJ2-7; 12 bases align to TRBD2. CDR3 length: 17 amino acids. Germline loops: CDR1 LNHNV, CDR2 YYDKDF (reference sequence). The trim removed 0 bases at V and 4 bases at J, leaving 7 bases unmatched. CDR3 nucleotide sequence: TGTGCCACCAGCAGAGATCTACCGGGACTAGCGGGTTACGAGCAGTACTTC. It codes for CATSRDLPGLAGYEQYF.

The chain couples TRBV29-1 to TRBJ2-1, with TRBD2 matching 9 bases. The CDR3 is 12 residues long. Germline trimming cut 7 bases from V and 9 bases from J; bases unmatched to any gene: 7. Germline V gene data show CDR1 as SQVTM and CDR2 as ANQGSEA. The DNA of the CDR3 is TGCAGCGATACCGGGACTAGCCGTGAGCAGTTCTTC. The encoded protein is CSDTGTSREQFF.

The chain joins TRBV24-1 to TRBJ2-3; TRBD2 matches 15 bases. Germline V CDR1 and CDR2: KGHDR, SFDVKD. V trimming: 10 bases; J trimming: 5 bases; junction bases outside the gene matches: 6. CDR3 length equals 15 residues. CDR3: CATGLAGGPGDTQYF. The CDR3 DNA reads as TGTGCCACAGGACTAGCGGGGGGGCCTGGAGATACGCAGTATTTT.

The chain combines TRBV10-3 with TRBJ1-2; no firm D call. The CDR3 totals 14 residues. CDR1 is ENHRY, CDR2 SYGVKD, per germline. V lost 3 bases to trimming and J lost 2 bases, with 10 bases between them. Here the CDR3 DNA reads TGTGCCATCAGTGAAACAGCCCAGAACTATGGCTACACCTTC. This encodes CAISETAQNYGYTF.

J is TRBJ1-2 and V is TRBV15; TRBD1 agrees at 8 bases. Trimming cost V 3 bases and J 4 bases; bases outside gene matches: 10. This CDR3 comprises 16 residues. Germline CDR1 and CDR2: LNHNV and YYDKDF (reference sequence). The CDR3 DNA reads TGTGCCACCAGCAGGCCGGGACAGGAGACATTCTATGGCTACACCTTC. Translated, it gives CATSRPGQETFYGYTF.

The gene calls are TRBV24-1 and TRBJ2-4; 10 positions agree with TRBD1. J lost 1 base, V lost 4 bases, and 6 bases had no gene match. CDR1 and CDR2 from the germline V gene are KGHDR and SFDVKD. The CDR3 spans 17 residues. CDR3 in amino acids: CATSDNGQGEAKNIQYF. CDR3 in DNA: TGTGCCACCAGTGACAACGGACAGGGGGAGGCCAAAAACATTCAGTACTTC.

V is TRBV19 and J is TRBJ1-5, with a tentative D call TRBD1 (6 bases). This CDR3 is built from 14 residues. Deletions cut 7 bases from V and 4 bases from J, with 14 bases between. Germline V gene sequence: CDR1 LNHDA, CDR2 SQIVND (reference sequence). The CDR3 loop is CASNTGLGNQPQHF. CDR3 coding DNA: TGTGCCAGTAACACAGGGTTGGGGAATCAGCCCCAGCATTTT. The full variable domain, its missing parts supplied by reference TRBV19 and TRBJ1-5, is DGGITQSPKYLFRKEGQNVTLSCEQNLNHDAMYWYRQDPGQGLRLIYYSQIVNDFQKGDIAEGYSVSREKKESFPLTVTSAQKNPTAFYLCASNTGLGNQPQHFGDGTRLSIL.

This chain links TRBV2 with TRBJ2-7, with D unclear. V dropped 1 base and J dropped 2 bases, with 9 bases sitting between them. CDR1 and CDR2 (germline): SNHLY, FYNNEI. The CDR3 extends over 14 amino acids. Here the CDR3 reads CASSEGGQTYEQYF. The CDR3 DNA is TGTGCCAGCAGTGAAGGTGGGCAGACCTACGAGCAGTACTTC. The full variable domain, completed using reference TRBV2 and TRBJ2-7, is EPEVTQTPSHQVTQMGQEVILRCVPISNHLYFYWYRQILGQKVEFLVSFYNNEISEKSEIFDDQFSVERPDGSNFTLKIRSTKLEDSAMYFCASSEGGQTYEQYFGPGTRLTVT.

This clone was observed a few times. The V call is TRBV6-2 or TRBV6-3, the J call TRBJ2-7; D remains unclear. Trimming left V 0 bases short and J 6 bases short, with 18 bases between. Germline V gives CDR1 MNHEY, CDR2 SVGEGT. This CDR3 comprises 16 residues. In DNA form, the CDR3 reads TGTGCCAGCAGTTACTCTAGGCGGCTGGGTATGGGCGAGCAGTACTTC. Its protein product is CASSYSRRLGMGEQYF.

The V call is TRBV6-2 or TRBV6-3, the J call TRBJ2-5; TRBD2 matches at 10 bases. V lost 4 bases, J lost 5 bases, and 25 bases stayed unmatched. The germline V gene encodes CDR1 MNHEY and CDR2 SVGEGT. The CDR3 has 21 residues. This CDR3 is CASSWTVTLPGLAGARETQYF. The CDR3 DNA is TGTGCCAGCAGTTGGACAGTTACCCTCCCCGGGCTAGCGGGGGCGAGGGAGACCCAGTACTTC.

The gene calls are TRBV5-4 and TRBJ1-1; 7 bases are shared with TRBD1. J gave up 4 bases and V 3 bases, and 6 bases lay outside the gene matches. Germline loops: CDR1 SGHNT, CDR2 YYREEE (reference sequence). The CDR3 has 14 amino acids. CDR3 sequence (DNA): TGTGCCAGCAGCTGGGGACAGCGAGGCACTGAAGCTTTCTTT. Protein sequence: CASSWGQRGTEAFF.

This chain links TRBV4-2 with TRBJ2-2, with 10 positions matching TRBD1. Germline values: CDR1 LGHNA, CDR2 YNFKEQ. The V gene end was trimmed by 0 bases and the J gene end by 5 bases; junction bases not matched to a gene: 6. The CDR3 runs 17 residues. The CDR3, as DNA: TGTGCCAGCAGCCAAGAACGGCGACAGGGGGCGACCGGGGAGCTGTTTTTT. It translates to CASSQERRQGATGELFF.

The V call is TRBV3-1 (or the pseudogene TRBV3-2), the J call TRBJ1-2, with 8 nucleotides matching TRBD1. CDR1 and CDR2 (germline): LGHDT, YNNKEL (reference sequence). J lost 4 bases, V lost 2 bases, and 6 bases had no gene match. This CDR3 comprises 15 residues. CDR3 sequence: CASSQLQGAGYGYTF. In nucleotides, the CDR3 is TGTGCCAGCAGCCAACTGCAGGGGGCCGGCTATGGCTACACCTTC.

This chain uses TRBV29-1 with TRBJ1-1; D is undetermined. This CDR3 spans 13 amino acids. The ends were cut back, 4 bases at V and 4 bases at J, with 13 bases in the middle. The germline CDR1 and CDR2 sequences are SQVTM and ANQGSEA. In DNA form, the CDR3 reads TGCAGCGTTGTAGCAGCGGGAGCCACTGAAGCTTTCTTT. Amino acid sequence: CSVVAAGATEAFF.

The rearrangement links TRBV7-8 to TRBJ2-2; weak D call: TRBD1 (6 bases). Trimming cost V 7 bases and J 7 bases, with 16 bases left between them. The CDR3 has 14 amino acids. Germline CDR1 is SGHVS and CDR2 is FQNEAQ. The CDR3 reads CASTRRGRDGELFF. The CDR3 DNA is TGTGCCAGCACTCGCAGGGGTAGGGACGGGGAGCTGTTTTTT.

A single count supports this clone. The chain's CDR3 is CASTINGAAGNTIYF. The CDR3 DNA is TGTGCCAGCACCATCAATGGCGCGGCGGGAAACACCATATATTTT. The chain links TRBV5-6 to TRBJ1-3; no clear D gene. With 6 bases removed from V and 4 bases from J, the gap between germline ends came to 17 bases. The CDR3 is 15 amino acids. Germline values: CDR1 SGHDT, CDR2 YYEEEE.

The chain carries TRBV18 and TRBJ2-7; D is perhaps TRBD1 (6 bases). The CDR3 runs 12 residues. Trimming stripped 6 bases from V and 9 bases from J, with 15 bases between. Germline CDR1 reads KGHSH; CDR2 reads LQKENI. The CDR3 DNA is TGTGCCAGCTCGCCGGACAGCCTGGGGCAGTACTTC. Translation: CASSPDSLGQYF.